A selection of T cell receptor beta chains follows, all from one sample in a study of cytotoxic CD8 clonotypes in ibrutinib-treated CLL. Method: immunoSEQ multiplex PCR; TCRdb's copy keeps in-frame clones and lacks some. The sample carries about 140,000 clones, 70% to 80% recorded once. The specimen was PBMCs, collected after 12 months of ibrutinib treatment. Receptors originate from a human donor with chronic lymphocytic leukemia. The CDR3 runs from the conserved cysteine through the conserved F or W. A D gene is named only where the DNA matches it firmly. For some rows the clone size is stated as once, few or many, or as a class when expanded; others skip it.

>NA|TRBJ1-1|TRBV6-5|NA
TGTGCCAGCTTAAACACTGAAGCTTTCTTT
CASLNTEAFF
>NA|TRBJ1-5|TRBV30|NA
TGTGCCTGGGAACAGGGTGGAGGCAATCAGCCCCAGCATTTT
CAWEQGGGNQPQHF
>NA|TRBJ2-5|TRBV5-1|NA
TGCGCCAGCAGCTTGGCCAGCCGGGGCCAGCCTCAAGAGACCCAGTACTTC
CASSLASRGQPQETQYF
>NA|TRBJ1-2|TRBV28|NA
TGTGCCAGCAGTTCCCAGGGGACGAGCTACACCTTC
CASSSQGTSYTF
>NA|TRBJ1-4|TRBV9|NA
TGTGCCAGCAGCGACGCAGGGACCACTAATGAAAAACTGTTTTTT
CASSDAGTTNEKLFF
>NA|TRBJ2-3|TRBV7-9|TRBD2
TGTGCCAGCAGCTCAAACACGGGGGGTACGCAGTATTTT
CASSSNTGGTQYF
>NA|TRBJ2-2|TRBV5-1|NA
TGCGCCAGCAGTGGTCCGGTGTCGGCCGGGGAGCTGTTTTTT
CASSGPVSAGELFF
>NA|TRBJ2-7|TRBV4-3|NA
TGCGCCAGCAGCCAAGAAGAAGGTTACGAGCAGTACTTC
CASSQEEGYEQYF
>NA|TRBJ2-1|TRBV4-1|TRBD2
TGCGCCAGCAGCCAAGAACTAGCGGGGGACTACAATGAGCAGTTCTTC
CASSQELAGDYNEQFF
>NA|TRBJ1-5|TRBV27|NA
TGTGCCAGCAGTTTATCTCGGGATCAGCCCCAGCATTTT
CASSLSRDQPQHF
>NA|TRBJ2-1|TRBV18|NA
TGTGCCAGCTCACCACAGCTCGGTACAGCCTCCTACAATGAGCAGTTCTTC
CASSPQLGTASYNEQFF
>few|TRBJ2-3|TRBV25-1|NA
TGTGCCAGCAGTGCTAGCGCAGATACGCAGTATTTT
CASSASADTQYF
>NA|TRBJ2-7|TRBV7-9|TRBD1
TGTGCCAGCACCAACTTTTTCGGCGAGGGGACAGGCGCGTACGAGCAGTACTTC
CASTNFFGEGTGAYEQYF
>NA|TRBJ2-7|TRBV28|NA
TGTGCCAGCAGTTTGACCACCTACGAGCAGTACTTC
CASSLTTYEQYF
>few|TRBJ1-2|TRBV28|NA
TGTGCCAGCAGTTTAGGCGCCTCCTATGGCTACACCTTC
CASSLGASYGYTF
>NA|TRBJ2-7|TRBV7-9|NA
TGTGCCAGCAGCTCTCAAACGAGGACAGTCTCCTACGAGCAGTACTTC
CASSSQTRTVSYEQYF
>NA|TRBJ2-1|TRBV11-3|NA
TGTGCCAGCAGCTTAGCTTCAGGGAGCTCCTACAATGAGCAGTTCTTC
CASSLASGSSYNEQFF
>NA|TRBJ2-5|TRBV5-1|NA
TGCGCCAGCAGCTTGGGGGGCGAAGGGGAGACCCAGTACTTC
CASSLGGEGETQYF
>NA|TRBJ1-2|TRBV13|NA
TGTGCCAGCAGCAAGGGACGGCCAGGGTATGGCTACACCTTC
CASSKGRPGYGYTF
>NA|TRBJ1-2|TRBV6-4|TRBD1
TGTGCCAGCAGCCTAACAGGGGGGTATGGCTACACCTTC
CASSLTGGYGYTF
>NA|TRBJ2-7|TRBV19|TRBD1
TGTGCCAGTAGTCACCGGGACAGGGGGATCTACGAGCAGTACTTC
CASSHRDRGIYEQYF
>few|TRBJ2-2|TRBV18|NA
TGTGCCAGCGAGGTGGGCCGAGCGAACACCGGGGAGCTGTTTTTT
CASEVGRANTGELFF
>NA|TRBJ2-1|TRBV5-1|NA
TGCGCCAGCAGCTTGAGCGGGTCCTACAATGAGCAGTTCTTC
CASSLSGSYNEQFF
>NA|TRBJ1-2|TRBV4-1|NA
TGCGCCAGCAGCCAAGAAGGGGGGGGCCACTATGGCTACACCTTC
CASSQEGGGHYGYTF
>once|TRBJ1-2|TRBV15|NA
TGTGCCACCAGCAGAGATTTGTGGACAGCAAATGGCTACACCTTC
CATSRDLWTANGYTF
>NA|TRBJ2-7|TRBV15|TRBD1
TGTGCCACCAGCAGAGATCCCGGGACAGGCGCCTACGAGCAGTACTTC
CATSRDPGTGAYEQYF
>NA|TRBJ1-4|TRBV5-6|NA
TGTGCCAGCAGCTTGGGGCAGGGGATTGCTAATGAAAAACTGTTTTTT
CASSLGQGIANEKLFF